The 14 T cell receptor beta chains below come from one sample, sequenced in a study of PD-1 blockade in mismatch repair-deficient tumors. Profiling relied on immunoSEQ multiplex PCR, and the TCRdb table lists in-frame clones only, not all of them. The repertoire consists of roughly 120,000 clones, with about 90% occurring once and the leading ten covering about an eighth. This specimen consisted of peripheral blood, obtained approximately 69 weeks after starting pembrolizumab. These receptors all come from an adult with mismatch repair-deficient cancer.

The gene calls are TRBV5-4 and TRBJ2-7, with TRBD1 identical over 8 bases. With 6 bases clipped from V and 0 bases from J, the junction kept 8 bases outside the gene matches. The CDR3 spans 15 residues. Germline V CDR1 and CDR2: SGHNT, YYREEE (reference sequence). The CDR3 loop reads CASTPAQGASYEQYF. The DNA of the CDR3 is TGTGCCAGCACCCCGGCGCAGGGGGCCTCCTACGAGCAGTACTTC. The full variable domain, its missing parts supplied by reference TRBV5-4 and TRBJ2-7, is ETGVTQSPTHLIKTRGQQVTLRCSSQSGHNTVSWYQQALGQGPQFIFQYYREEENGRGNFPPRFSGLQFPNYSSELNVNALELDDSALYLCASTPAQGASYEQYFGPGTRLTVT.

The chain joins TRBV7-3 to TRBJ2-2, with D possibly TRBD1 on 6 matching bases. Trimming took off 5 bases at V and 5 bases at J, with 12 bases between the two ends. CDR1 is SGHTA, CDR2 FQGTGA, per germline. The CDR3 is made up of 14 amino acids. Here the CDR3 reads CASSAGVGTGELFF. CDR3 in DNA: TGTGCCAGCAGCGCAGGGGTTGGTACCGGGGAGCTGTTTTTT.

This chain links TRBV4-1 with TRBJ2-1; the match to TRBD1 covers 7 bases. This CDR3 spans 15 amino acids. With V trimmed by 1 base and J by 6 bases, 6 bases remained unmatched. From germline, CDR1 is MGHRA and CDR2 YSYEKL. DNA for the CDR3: TGCGCCAGCAGCCAAGTTGAGGCAGGGGGCAATGAGCAGTTCTTC. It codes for CASSQVEAGGNEQFF.

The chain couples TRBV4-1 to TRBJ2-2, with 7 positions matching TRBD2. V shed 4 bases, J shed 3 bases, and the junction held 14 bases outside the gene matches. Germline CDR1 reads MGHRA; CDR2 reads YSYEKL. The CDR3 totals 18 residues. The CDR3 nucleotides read TGCGCCAGCAGCCTGGGGGGAGGGCCTGGTTTTGACACCGGGGAGCTGTTTTTT. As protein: CASSLGGGPGFDTGELFF.

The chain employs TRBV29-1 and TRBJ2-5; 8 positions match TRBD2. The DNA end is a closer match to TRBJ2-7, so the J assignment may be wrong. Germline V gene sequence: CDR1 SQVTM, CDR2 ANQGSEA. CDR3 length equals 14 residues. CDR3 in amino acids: CSVTSGSSPYEQYF. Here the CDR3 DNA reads TGCAGCGTTACCAGCGGGAGTTCGCCCTACGAGCAGTACTTC.

DNA of the CDR3: TGTGCCAGCAGTGCCGGGACTAGCGGTTACGAGCAGTACTTC. It translates to CASSAGTSGYEQYF. This rearrangement joins TRBV27 to TRBJ2-7, with TRBD2 matching 11 bases. The CDR3 covers 14 residues. Per germline, CDR1 MNHEY and CDR2 SMNVEV (reference sequence). The trim removed 5 bases at V and 4 bases at J, leaving 4 bases unmatched.

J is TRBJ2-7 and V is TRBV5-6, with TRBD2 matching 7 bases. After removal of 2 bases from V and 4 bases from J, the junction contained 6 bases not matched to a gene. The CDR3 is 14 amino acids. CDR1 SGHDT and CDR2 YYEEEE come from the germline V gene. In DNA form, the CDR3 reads TGTGCCAGCAGCTTTCCTAGCGGACCTTACGAGCAGTACTTC. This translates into CASSFPSGPYEQYF.

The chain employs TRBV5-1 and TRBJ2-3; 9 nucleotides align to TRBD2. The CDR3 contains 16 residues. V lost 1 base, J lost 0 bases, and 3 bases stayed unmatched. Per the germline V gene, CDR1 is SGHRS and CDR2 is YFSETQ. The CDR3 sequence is CASSLTSGFSTDTQYF. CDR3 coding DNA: TGCGCCAGCAGCTTGACTAGCGGGTTTAGCACAGATACGCAGTATTTT.

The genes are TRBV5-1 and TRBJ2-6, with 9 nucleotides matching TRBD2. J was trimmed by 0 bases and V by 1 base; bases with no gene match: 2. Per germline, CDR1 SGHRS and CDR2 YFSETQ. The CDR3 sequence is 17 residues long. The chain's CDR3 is CASSLRRGGSGANVLTF. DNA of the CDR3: TGCGCCAGCAGCTTGCGGCGGGGGGGCTCTGGGGCCAACGTCCTGACTTTC.

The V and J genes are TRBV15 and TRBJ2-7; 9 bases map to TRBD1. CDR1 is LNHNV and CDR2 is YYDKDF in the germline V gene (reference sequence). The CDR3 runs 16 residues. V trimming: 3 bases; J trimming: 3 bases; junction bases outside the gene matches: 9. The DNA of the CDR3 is TGTGCCACCAGCAGCTTGGTGGGACAGGGAGGCTACGAGCAGTACTTC. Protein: CATSSLVGQGGYEQYF.

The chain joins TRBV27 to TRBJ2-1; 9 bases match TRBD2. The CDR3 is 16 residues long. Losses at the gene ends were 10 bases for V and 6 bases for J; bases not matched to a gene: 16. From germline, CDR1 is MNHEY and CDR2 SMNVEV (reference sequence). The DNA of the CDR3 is TGTGCCACAATCCCTCGGCCCGGGACTAGCACCAATGAGCAGTTCTTC. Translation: CATIPRPGTSTNEQFF.

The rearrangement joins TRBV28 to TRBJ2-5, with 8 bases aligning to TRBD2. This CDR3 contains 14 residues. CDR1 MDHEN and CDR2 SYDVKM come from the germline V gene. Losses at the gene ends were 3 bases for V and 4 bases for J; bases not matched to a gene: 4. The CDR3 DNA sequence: TGTGCCAGCAGTTTCTTGAGCGGGGGAGAGACCCAGTACTTC. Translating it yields CASSFLSGGETQYF.

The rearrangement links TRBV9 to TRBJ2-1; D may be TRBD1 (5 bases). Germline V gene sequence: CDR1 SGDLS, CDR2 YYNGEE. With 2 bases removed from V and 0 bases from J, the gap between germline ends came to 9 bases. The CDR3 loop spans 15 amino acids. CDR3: CASSVQGSSYNEQFF. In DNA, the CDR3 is TGTGCCAGCAGCGTGCAGGGAAGCTCCTACAATGAGCAGTTCTTC.

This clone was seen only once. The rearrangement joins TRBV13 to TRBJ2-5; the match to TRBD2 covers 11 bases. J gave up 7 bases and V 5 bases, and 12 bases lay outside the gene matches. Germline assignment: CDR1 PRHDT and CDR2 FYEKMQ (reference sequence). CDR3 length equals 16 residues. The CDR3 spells CASSHLAGGTPPTQYF. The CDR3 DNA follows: TGTGCCAGCAGCCACCTAGCGGGAGGCACCCCCCCGACCCAGTACTTC.